Following are 19 T cell receptor beta chains from one sample sequenced in a study of shared clonotypes between healthy human individuals. Profiling relied on immunoSEQ multiplex PCR, and the TCRdb table lists in-frame clones only, not all of them. The sample holds some 1 million clones, about 74% seen once. The sample consisted of memory CD4+ T cells sorted from blood. Subset indicated: CD45RA-negative fraction. These receptors came from a man aged 18 to 35 in good health.

This clone appeared a single time. The chain combines TRBV2 with TRBJ2-7; 8 bases line up with TRBD1. The V gene's germline CDR1 is SNHLY and CDR2 FYNNEI. There are 15 residues in the CDR3. With V trimmed by 6 bases and J by 3 bases, 10 bases remained unmatched. The CDR3: CASSVGGTGVYEQYF. The CDR3 DNA follows: TGTGCCAGCAGCGTTGGGGGGACAGGAGTCTACGAGCAGTACTTC.

The chain joins TRBV28 to TRBJ1-4; D may be TRBD1 (6 bases). The CDR3 contains 15 residues. Trimming shortened V by 5 bases and J by 8 bases, and 18 bases separated the two germline ends. CDR1 and CDR2 (germline): MDHEN, SYDVKM. Here the CDR3 DNA reads TGTGCCAGCAGTCCGCCCAGGGGAGGCGGAGAAAAACTGTTTTTT. It is translated as CASSPPRGGGEKLFF.

J is TRBJ2-7 and V is TRBV11-3, with 10 bases that match TRBD2. This CDR3 contains 14 residues. V shed 5 bases, J shed 6 bases, and the junction held 7 bases outside the gene matches. In germline, CDR1 is SGHNT, CDR2 YENEEA. Written as DNA, the CDR3 is TGTGCCAGCAGCCCCGGGACTAGCGTTGGCGAGCAGTACTTC. The encoded protein is CASSPGTSVGEQYF.

This clone was counted once. The chain couples TRBV6-1 to TRBJ1-2; D ambiguous. The V end was cut by 2 bases, the J end by 3 bases, with 13 bases between. This CDR3 has 15 residues. CDR1 is MNHNS, CDR2 SASEGT, per germline. DNA for the CDR3: TGTGCCAGCAGTGAAAGGGCGGCCTCGGACTATGGCTACACCTTC. This encodes CASSERAASDYGYTF.

A single count supports this clone. The chain carries TRBV6-1 and TRBJ2-1, with no clear D. CDR3 size: 13 residues. V lost 8 bases, J lost 2 bases, and 10 bases lay in between. CDR1 MNHNS and CDR2 SASEGT come from the germline V gene. The CDR3 region is CASDRSPYNEQFF. Written as DNA, the CDR3 is TGTGCCAGCGACCGATCGCCCTACAATGAGCAGTTCTTC.

V and J are TRBV7-8 and TRBJ2-5; 11 bases align to TRBD1. With V trimmed by 5 bases and J by 1 base, 3 bases remained unmatched. CDR1 SGHVS and CDR2 FQNEAQ come from the germline V gene. The CDR3 totals 15 residues. CDR3 bases: TGTGCCAGCAGCCCCGGGACAGGGGGCCAAGAGACCCAGTACTTC. Protein sequence: CASSPGTGGQETQYF.

The genes are TRBV28 and TRBJ1-1, with D unclear. From germline, CDR1 is MDHEN and CDR2 SYDVKM. V lost 0 bases and J lost 1, with 6 bases in between. This CDR3 has 14 residues. DNA of the CDR3: TGTGCCAGCAGTTTATGGGGTGGGAACACTGAAGCTTTCTTT. Translation gives CASSLWGGNTEAFF.

This clone was recorded only once. CDR3 bases: TGTGCCAGCAGCCCCTGGGAGGGACTCAATGGCTACACCTTC. Translation gives CASSPWEGLNGYTF. This rearrangement joins TRBV5-5 to TRBJ1-2; tentatively, D is TRBD1 (5 bases). The CDR3 covers 14 residues. Germline-derived CDR1 and CDR2 are SGHKS and YYEKEE (reference sequence). V lost 4 bases to trimming and J lost 6 bases, with 16 bases between them.

A single count supports this clone. This rearrangement joins TRBV29-1 to TRBJ1-2; the D gene is possibly TRBD1 (6 bases). Trimming removed 6 bases at V and 5 bases at J, with 16 bases between. The CDR3 is 13 residues long. Germline assignment: CDR1 SQVTM and CDR2 ANQGSEA. CDR3 nucleotide sequence: TGCAGCGTCGACGCCAGGGGCAGTTATGGCTACACCTTC. It translates to CSVDARGSYGYTF.

The rearrangement links TRBV28 to TRBJ2-2; D call uncertain. V was shortened by 1 base and J by 6 bases, with 3 bases between the two germline ends. The V gene's germline CDR1 is MDHEN and CDR2 SYDVKM. CDR3 length: 12 residues. The CDR3 sequence is CASSLSSGELFF. CDR3 sequence (DNA): TGTGCCAGCAGTTTATCCTCCGGGGAGCTGTTTTTT. The full variable domain, rest sourced from reference TRBV28 and TRBJ2-2, is DVKVTQSSRYLVKRTGEKVFLECVQDMDHENMFWYRQDPGLGLRLIYFSYDVKMKEKGDIPEGYSVSREKKERFSLILESASTNQTSMYLCASSLSSGELFFGEGSRLTVL.

The V call is TRBV14, the J call TRBJ2-5, with D unresolved. The V end lost 0 bases, the J end lost 2 bases, and 7 bases lay between the germline ends. In germline, CDR1 is SGHDN, CDR2 FVKESK. The CDR3 length is 14 residues. The CDR3 region has the DNA TGTGCCAGCAGCCAAGATCGCCGGCAAGAGACCCAGTACTTC. Its translation is CASSQDRRQETQYF.

The chain recombines TRBV7-9 with TRBJ1-4, with 7 bases that match TRBD1. This CDR3 has 12 residues. V was pared by 5 bases and J by 12 bases, with 6 bases of the junction left unmatched. Germline V gene sequence: CDR1 SEHNR, CDR2 FQNEAQ (reference sequence). CDR3 amino acids: CASSPGTAQLFF. The CDR3 region has the DNA TGTGCCAGCAGCCCGGGGACAGCACAACTGTTTTTT. Full variable domain (remainder filled in from reference TRBV7-9 and TRBJ1-4): DTGVSQNPRHKITKRGQNVTFRCDPISEHNRLYWYRQTLGQGPEFLTYFQNEAQLEKSRLLSDRFSAERPKGSFSTLEIQRTEQGDSAMYLCASSPGTAQLFFGSGTQLSVL.

The gene calls are TRBV4-3 and TRBJ2-1, with 7 bases identical to TRBD2. V was clipped by 0 bases and J by 12 bases; unmatched bases: 8. CDR3 size: 14 residues. CDR1 and CDR2 from the germline V gene are LGHNA and YSLEER. The CDR3 coding sequence is TGCGCCAGCAGCCAAGATCTAATGGCGGGAGCGCAGTTCTTC. Translating gives CASSQDLMAGAQFF.

The rearrangement uses TRBV14 and TRBJ2-3; 10 bases align to TRBD2. The CDR3 totals 16 residues. J lost 4 bases, V lost 4 bases, and 8 bases had no gene match. From germline, CDR1 is SGHDN and CDR2 FVKESK. CDR3 DNA sequence: TGTGCCAGCAGCCCCCGAGCGGGAGGGCCCCCAGATACGCAGTATTTT. It yields the protein CASSPRAGGPPDTQYF.

The CDR3 loop reads CASSSIISGNTIYF. The DNA for the CDR3 is TGTGCCAGCAGTTCCATAATCTCTGGAAACACCATATATTTT. V and J are TRBV6-5 and TRBJ1-3, with D unresolved. Germline V gives CDR1 MNHEY, CDR2 SVGAGI. Trimming stripped 4 bases from V and 0 bases from J, with 7 bases between. The CDR3 consists of 14 residues.

Concerning this clone itself: In the same sample, other DNA sequences code for this CDR3. The CDR3 nucleotides read TGCGCCAGCAGCTCAAGCGGGCCCACAGATACGCAGTATTTT. Amino acid sequence: CASSSSGPTDTQYF. The J gene is TRBJ2-3, the V gene TRBV4-1; maybe TRBD2 (6 bases). Germline loops: CDR1 MGHRA, CDR2 YSYEKL. The CDR3 is 14 residues long. Between the trimmed V and J ends, which lost 5 bases and 2 bases, there was a span of 11 bases.

Only a few counts were recorded for this clone. The chain joins TRBV19 to TRBJ1-5; 8 bases line up with TRBD1. CDR1 is LNHDA and CDR2 is SQIVND in the germline V gene (reference sequence). This CDR3 is built from 13 residues. V was pared by 6 bases and J by 7 bases, with 5 bases of the junction left unmatched. This chain's CDR3 is CASRDRGGQPQHF. The CDR3 coding sequence is TGTGCCAGTAGAGACAGGGGAGGACAGCCCCAGCATTTT.

The CDR3 DNA is TGTGCCAGCAGCTTCCAACAGGGGGCCTACGAGCAGTACTTC. It yields the protein CASSFQQGAYEQYF. The gene calls are TRBV13 and TRBJ2-7, with 8 bases aligning to TRBD1. CDR1 is PRHDT, CDR2 FYEKMQ, per germline (reference sequence). J gave up 2 bases and V 3 bases, and 3 bases lay outside the gene matches. The CDR3 extends over 14 amino acids.

The sample holds one count of this clone. This chain joins TRBV2 and TRBJ2-2; D unresolved. The V gene lost 6 bases and the J gene lost 0 bases, with 11 bases spanning the gap. The CDR3 loop spans 15 amino acids. Germline V gene sequence: CDR1 SNHLY, CDR2 FYNNEI. CDR3 nucleotide sequence: TGTGCCAGCAGCCCAGTAATTGCGAACACCGGGGAGCTGTTTTTT. Amino acids: CASSPVIANTGELFF. Variable domain in full (rest from reference TRBV2 and TRBJ2-2): EPEVTQTPSHQVTQMGQEVILRCVPISNHLYFYWYRQILGQKVEFLVSFYNNEISEKSEIFDDQFSVERPDGSNFTLKIRSTKLEDSAMYFCASSPVIANTGELFFGEGSRLTVL.